Below are 7 T cell receptor beta chains sequenced from a single sample in a study of T cell repertoires in cytomegalovirus infection (dated by TCRdb to the late 2010s). The sample was run on an Illumina HiSeq 1500. TCRdb reran the public reads through fastp at Q25 and MiXCR, keeping productive beta chains. When rows share a CDR3 protein, they turn into one entry using the most common DNA and genes. Counted in this sample were 300,000 to 400,000 distinct CDR3 sequences; around 9.5% of them appeared once. The ten largest clones add up to 4.3% of the sample. Sequencing was done on a sample of PBMCs. The receptor set was obtained from a human donor in good health (CMV status not recorded). Some clones in this sample may be carry-over from other donors' samples.

This clonotype showed up just a few times. This chain uses TRBV20-1 with TRBJ2-5, with D possibly TRBD1 on 5 matching bases. The germline V gene encodes CDR1 DFQATT and CDR2 SNEGSKA (reference sequence). V lost 0 bases to trimming and J lost 7 bases, with 18 bases between them. CDR3 length: 15 residues. The CDR3 protein is CSARDRAGHIGTQYF. CDR3 in DNA: TGCAGTGCTAGAGATAGGGCAGGGCATATCGGGACCCAGTACTTC.

This clonotype was seen a few times. The V call is TRBV4-2, the J call TRBJ1-2, with 8 positions matching TRBD1. Germline loops: CDR1 LGHNA, CDR2 YNFKEQ. V shed 2 bases and J 9 bases; nucleotides not matched to a gene: 14. This CDR3 is 16 amino acids long. CDR3 region: CASSQPATGTGTSYTF. CDR3 in DNA: TGTGCCAGCAGCCAACCCGCCACCGGGACAGGCACCAGCTACACCTTC.

The sample holds a few counts of this clonotype. V and J are TRBV4-1 and TRBJ2-7, with 11 bases matching TRBD2. CDR1 is MGHRA and CDR2 is YSYEKL in the germline V gene. Trimming took 4 bases from V and 1 from J; bases not matched to a gene: 6. CDR3 size: 16 residues. The CDR3 region is CASSLSTSGDSYEQYF. The CDR3 DNA sequence: TGCGCCAGCAGCCTCTCGACTAGCGGGGATTCCTACGAGCAGTACTTC.

The CDR3 DNA is TGTGCCAGCAGTTTAGGTGGGGAGGGCTACAATGAGCAGTTCTTC. It specifies CASSLGGEGYNEQFF. The chain combines TRBV28 with TRBJ2-1, with 7 positions matching TRBD2. This CDR3 contains 15 residues. Looked up from germline, CDR1 is MDHEN and CDR2 is SYDVKM. Germline trimming cut 2 bases from V and 3 bases from J; bases unmatched to any gene: 4.

This clonotype has ten or more counts. The genes are TRBV12-3 or TRBV12-4 and TRBJ1-3; D uncertain. The CDR3 has 16 amino acids. Trimming took off 1 base at V and 2 bases at J, with 12 bases between the two ends. CDR3 nucleotides: TGTGCCAGCAGTTTAGGGGCCCCGGGCACTGGAAACACCATATATTTT. It specifies CASSLGAPGTGNTIYF.

The sample holds a few counts of this clonotype. The chain has TRBV6-2 or TRBV6-3 and TRBJ1-5, with D unresolved. CDR3 length: 15 amino acids. Trimming removed 4 bases at V and 0 bases at J, with 10 bases between. Germline CDR1 MNHEY, CDR2 SVGEGT. The CDR3 DNA is TGTGCCAGCAGTTCCGGACGCTATAGCAATCAGCCCCAGCATTTT. Encoded protein: CASSSGRYSNQPQHF.

The genes are TRBV5-1 and TRBJ2-5, with 10 bases matching TRBD2. The CDR3 runs 17 residues. The V gene end was trimmed by 3 bases and the J gene end by 2 bases; junction bases not matched to a gene: 10. Germline V gives CDR1 SGHRS, CDR2 YFSETQ. The CDR3 sequence is CASSSEPSGGRQETQYF. DNA for the CDR3: TGCGCCAGCAGCTCCGAACCTAGCGGGGGCCGACAAGAGACCCAGTACTTC. Supplemented by reference TRBV5-1 and TRBJ2-5, the full variable domain reads KAGVTQTPRYLIKTRGQQVTLSCSPISGHRSVSWYQQTPGQGLQFLFEYFSETQRNKGNFPGRFSGRQFSNSRSEMNVSTLELGDSALYLCASSSEPSGGRQETQYFGPGTRLLVL.